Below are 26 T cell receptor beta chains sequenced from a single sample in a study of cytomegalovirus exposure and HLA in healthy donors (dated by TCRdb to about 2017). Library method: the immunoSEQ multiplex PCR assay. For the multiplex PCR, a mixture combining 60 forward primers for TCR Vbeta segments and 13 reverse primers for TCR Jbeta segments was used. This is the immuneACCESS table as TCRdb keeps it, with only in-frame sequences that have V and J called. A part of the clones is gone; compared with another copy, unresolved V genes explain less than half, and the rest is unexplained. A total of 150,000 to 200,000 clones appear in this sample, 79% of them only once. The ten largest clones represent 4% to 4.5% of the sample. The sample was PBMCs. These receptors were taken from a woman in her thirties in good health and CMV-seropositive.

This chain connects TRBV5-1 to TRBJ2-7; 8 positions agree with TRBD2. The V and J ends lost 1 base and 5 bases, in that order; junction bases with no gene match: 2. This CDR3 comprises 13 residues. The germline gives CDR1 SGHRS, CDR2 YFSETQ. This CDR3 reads CASSLKAGDEQYF. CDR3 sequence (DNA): TGCGCCAGCAGCTTGAAAGCGGGAGACGAGCAGTACTTC.

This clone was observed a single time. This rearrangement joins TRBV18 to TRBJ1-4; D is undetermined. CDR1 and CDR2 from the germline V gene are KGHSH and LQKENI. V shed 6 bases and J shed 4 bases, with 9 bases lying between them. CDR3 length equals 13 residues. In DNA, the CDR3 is TGTGCCAGCTCCCCATCTGTTAATGAAAAACTGTTTTTT. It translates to CASSPSVNEKLFF.

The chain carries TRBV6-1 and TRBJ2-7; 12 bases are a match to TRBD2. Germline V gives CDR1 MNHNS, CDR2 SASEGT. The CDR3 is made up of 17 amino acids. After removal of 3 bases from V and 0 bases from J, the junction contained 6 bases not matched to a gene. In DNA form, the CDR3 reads TGTGCCAGCAGTGATGAAGGACTAGCGGGGTCCTCCTACGAGCAGTACTTC. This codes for CASSDEGLAGSSYEQYF.

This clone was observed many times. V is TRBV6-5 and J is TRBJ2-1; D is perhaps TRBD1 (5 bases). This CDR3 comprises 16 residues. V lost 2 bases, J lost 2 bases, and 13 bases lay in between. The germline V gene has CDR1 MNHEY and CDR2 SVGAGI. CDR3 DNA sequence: TGTGCCAGCAGTTACAGGGAAGGGGAACCCTACAATGAGCAGTTCTTC. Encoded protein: CASSYREGEPYNEQFF.

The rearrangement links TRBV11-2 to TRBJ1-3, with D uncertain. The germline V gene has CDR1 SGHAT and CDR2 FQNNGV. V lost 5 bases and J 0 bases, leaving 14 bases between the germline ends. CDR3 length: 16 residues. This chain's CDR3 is CASSLLLEGSGNTIYF. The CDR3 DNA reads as TGTGCCAGCAGCCTATTGCTGGAGGGCTCTGGAAACACCATATATTTT.

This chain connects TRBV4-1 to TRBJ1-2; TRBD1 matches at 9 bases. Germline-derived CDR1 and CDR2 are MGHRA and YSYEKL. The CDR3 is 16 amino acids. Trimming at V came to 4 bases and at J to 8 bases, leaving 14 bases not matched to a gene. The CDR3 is CASSLSTGGPLGGYTF. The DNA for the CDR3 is TGCGCCAGCAGCCTTTCAACAGGGGGCCCTTTGGGGGGCTACACCTTC.

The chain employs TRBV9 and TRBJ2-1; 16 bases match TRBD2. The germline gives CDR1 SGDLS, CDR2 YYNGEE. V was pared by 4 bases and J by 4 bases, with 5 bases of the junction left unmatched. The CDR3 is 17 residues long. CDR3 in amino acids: CASSTGTSGRVYNEQFF. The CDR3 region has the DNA TGTGCCAGCAGCACCGGGACTAGCGGGAGGGTTTACAATGAGCAGTTCTTC.

DNA for the CDR3: TGTGCCAGCAGCGAAATGGACAGCCTAATCGACTCTGGAAACACCATATATTTT. Its protein product is CASSEMDSLIDSGNTIYF. The J gene is TRBJ1-3, the V gene TRBV9; tentative D call: TRBD1 (6 bases). The CDR3 runs 18 residues. The V end lost 3 bases, the J end lost 0 bases, and 19 bases lay between the germline ends. CDR1 is SGDLS, CDR2 YYNGEE, per germline.

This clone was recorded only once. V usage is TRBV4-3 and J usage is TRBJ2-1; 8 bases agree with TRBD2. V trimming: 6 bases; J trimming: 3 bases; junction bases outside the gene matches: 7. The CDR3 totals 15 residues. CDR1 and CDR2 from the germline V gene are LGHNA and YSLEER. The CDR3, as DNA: TGCGCCAGCAGTCCCAGCGGGAGTAGCTACAATGAGCAGTTCTTC. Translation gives CASSPSGSSYNEQFF.

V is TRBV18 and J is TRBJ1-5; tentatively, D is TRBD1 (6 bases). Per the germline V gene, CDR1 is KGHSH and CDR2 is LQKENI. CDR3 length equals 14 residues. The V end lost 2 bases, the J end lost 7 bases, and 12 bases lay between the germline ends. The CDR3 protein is CASSPERGIQPQHF. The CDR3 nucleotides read TGTGCCAGCTCACCAGAAAGGGGGATACAGCCCCAGCATTTT.

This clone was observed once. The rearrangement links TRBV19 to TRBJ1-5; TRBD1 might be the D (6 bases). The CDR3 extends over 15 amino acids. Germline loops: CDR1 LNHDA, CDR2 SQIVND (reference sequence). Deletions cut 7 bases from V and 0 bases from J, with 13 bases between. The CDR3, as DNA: TGTGCCAGTACCACGGACAGTCATAGCAATCAGCCCCAGCATTTT. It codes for CASTTDSHSNQPQHF.

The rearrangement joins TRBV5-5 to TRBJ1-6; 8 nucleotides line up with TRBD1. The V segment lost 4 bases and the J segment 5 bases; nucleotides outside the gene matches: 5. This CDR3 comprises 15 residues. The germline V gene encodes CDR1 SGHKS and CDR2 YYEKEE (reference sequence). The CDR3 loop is CASSRQQGDNSPLHF. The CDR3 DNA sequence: TGTGCCAGCAGCCGTCAACAGGGGGATAATTCACCCCTCCACTTT.

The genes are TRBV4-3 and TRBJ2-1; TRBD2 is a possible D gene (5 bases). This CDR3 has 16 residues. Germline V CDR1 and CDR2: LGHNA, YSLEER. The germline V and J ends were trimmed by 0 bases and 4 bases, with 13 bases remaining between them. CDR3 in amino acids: CASSQDSSGAYNEQFF. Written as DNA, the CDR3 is TGCGCCAGCAGCCAAGATTCCAGCGGAGCTTACAATGAGCAGTTCTTC.

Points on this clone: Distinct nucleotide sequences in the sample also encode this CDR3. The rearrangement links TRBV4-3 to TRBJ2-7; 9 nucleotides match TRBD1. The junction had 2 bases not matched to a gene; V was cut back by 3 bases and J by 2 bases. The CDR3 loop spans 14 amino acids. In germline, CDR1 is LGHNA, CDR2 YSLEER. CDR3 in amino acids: CASSQDRGAYEQYF. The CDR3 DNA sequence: TGCGCCAGCAGCCAGGACAGGGGAGCCTACGAGCAGTACTTC.

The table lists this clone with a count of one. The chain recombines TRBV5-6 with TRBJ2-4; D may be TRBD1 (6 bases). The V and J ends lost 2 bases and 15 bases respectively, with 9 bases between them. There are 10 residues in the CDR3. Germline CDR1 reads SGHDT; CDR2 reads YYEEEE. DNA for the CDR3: TGTGCCAGCAGCTTACAGGGTGGGTACTTC. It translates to CASSLQGGYF.

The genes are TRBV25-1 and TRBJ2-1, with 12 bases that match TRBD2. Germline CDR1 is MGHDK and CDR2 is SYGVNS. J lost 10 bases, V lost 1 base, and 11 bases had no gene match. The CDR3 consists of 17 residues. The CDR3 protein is CASSESYAGLAGGEQFF. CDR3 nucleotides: TGTGCCAGCAGTGAATCGTACGCGGGACTAGCGGGTGGAGAGCAGTTCTTC.

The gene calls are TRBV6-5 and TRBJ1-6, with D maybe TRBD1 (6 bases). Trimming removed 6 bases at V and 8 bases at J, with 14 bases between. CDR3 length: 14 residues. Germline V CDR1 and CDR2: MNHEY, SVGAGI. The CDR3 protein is CASSPDSGHSPLHF. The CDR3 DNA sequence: TGTGCCAGCAGCCCGGACAGTGGACATTCACCCCTCCACTTT.

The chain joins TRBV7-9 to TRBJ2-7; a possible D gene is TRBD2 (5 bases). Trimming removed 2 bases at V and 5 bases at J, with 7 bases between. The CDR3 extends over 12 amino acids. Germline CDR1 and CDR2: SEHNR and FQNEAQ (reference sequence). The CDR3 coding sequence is TGTGCCAGCAGCTTATTCGGGGACGAGCAGTACTTC. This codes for CASSLFGDEQYF.

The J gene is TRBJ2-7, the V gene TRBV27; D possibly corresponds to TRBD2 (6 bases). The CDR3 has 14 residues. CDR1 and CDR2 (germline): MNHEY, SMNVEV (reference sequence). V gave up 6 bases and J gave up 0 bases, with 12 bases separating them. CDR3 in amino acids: CASSMGLSSYEQYF. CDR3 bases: TGTGCCAGCAGCATGGGACTGTCCTCCTACGAGCAGTACTTC.

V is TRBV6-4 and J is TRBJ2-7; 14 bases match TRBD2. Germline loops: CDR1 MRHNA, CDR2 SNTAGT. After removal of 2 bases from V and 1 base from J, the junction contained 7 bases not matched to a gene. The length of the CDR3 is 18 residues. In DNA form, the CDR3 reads TGTGCCAGCAGTGACACTGAGACTAGCGGGAGGGCTTCCTACGAGCAGTACTTC. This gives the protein CASSDTETSGRASYEQYF.

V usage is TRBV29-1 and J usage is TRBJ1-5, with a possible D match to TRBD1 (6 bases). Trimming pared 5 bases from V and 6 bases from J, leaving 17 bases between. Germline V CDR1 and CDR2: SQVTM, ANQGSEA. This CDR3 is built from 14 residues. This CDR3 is CSVQVGPRGQPQHF. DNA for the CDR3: TGCAGCGTTCAGGTTGGACCCAGGGGTCAGCCCCAGCATTTT. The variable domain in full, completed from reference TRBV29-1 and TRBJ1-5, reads SAVISQKPSRDICQRGTSLTIQCQVDSQVTMMFWYRQQPGQSLTLIATANQGSEATYESGFVIDKFPISRPNLTFSTLTVSNMSPEDSSIYLCSVQVGPRGQPQHFGDGTRLSIL.

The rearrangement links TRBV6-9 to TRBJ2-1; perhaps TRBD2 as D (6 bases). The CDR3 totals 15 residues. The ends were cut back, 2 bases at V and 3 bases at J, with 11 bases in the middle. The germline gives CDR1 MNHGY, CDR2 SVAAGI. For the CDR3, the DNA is TGTGCCAGCAGTTATCGGGGAGGAGTCTACAATGAGCAGTTCTTC. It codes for CASSYRGGVYNEQFF.

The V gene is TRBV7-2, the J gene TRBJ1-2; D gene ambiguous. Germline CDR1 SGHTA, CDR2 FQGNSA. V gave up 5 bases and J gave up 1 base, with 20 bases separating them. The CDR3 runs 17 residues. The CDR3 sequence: CASSHHPSPGINYGYTF. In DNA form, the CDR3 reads TGTGCCAGCAGCCACCACCCGAGTCCGGGAATTAACTATGGCTACACCTTC.

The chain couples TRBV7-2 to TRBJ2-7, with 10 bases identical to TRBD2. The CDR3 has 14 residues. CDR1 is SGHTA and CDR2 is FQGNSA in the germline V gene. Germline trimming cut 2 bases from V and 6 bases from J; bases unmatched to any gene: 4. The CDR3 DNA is TGTGCCAGCAGCTTACGGCTAGCGGGGGCCGAGCAGTACTTC. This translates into CASSLRLAGAEQYF. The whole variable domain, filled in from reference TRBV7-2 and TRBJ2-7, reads GAGVSQSPSNKVTEKGKDVELRCDPISGHTALYWYRQSLGQGLEFLIYFQGNSAPDKSGLPSDRFSAERTGGSVSTLTIQRTQQEDSAVYLCASSLRLAGAEQYFGPGTRLTVT.

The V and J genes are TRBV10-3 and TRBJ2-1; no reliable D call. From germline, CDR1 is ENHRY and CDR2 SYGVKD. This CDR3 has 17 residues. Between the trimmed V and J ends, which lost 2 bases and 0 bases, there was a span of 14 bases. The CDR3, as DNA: TGTGCCATCAGTGAGGATACACGATTTTCCTCCTACAATGAGCAGTTCTTC. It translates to CAISEDTRFSSYNEQFF.

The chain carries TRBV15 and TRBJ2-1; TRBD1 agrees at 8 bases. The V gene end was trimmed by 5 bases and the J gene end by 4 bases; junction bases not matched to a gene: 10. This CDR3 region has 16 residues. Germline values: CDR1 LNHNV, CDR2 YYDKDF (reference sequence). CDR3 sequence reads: CATSLRQGSRYNEQFF. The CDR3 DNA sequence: TGTGCCACCAGCCTTCGACAGGGGTCGAGGTACAATGAGCAGTTCTTC. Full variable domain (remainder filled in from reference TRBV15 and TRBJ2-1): DAMVIQNPRYQVTQFGKPVTLSCSQTLNHNVMYWYQQKSSQAPKLLFHYYDKDFNNEADTPDNFQSRRPNTSFCFLDIRSPGLGDTAMYLCATSLRQGSRYNEQFFGPGTRLTVL.